Listed here are 17 T cell receptor beta chains from one sample, sequenced in a study of T cell responses to AZD1222 COVID-19 vaccine. Assay: immunoSEQ multiplex PCR; the TCRdb copy retains only in-frame clones and omits some. The sample records about 170,000 clones, 80% to 95% being singletons. The source material was peripheral blood, sampled on day 0 of AZD1222 vaccination. The receptors originated from an adult in good health.

The chain recombines TRBV18 with TRBJ2-7; D may be TRBD2 (6 bases). This CDR3 has 13 residues. Trimming cost V 3 bases and J 6 bases, with 12 bases left between them. Looked up from germline, CDR1 is KGHSH and CDR2 is LQKENI. The CDR3 spells CASSPPGRSEQYF. Written as DNA, the CDR3 is TGTGCCAGCTCACCCCCGGGGAGGAGCGAGCAGTACTTC.

CDR3 loop: CASSKPGAINTEAFF. In nucleotides, the CDR3 is TGTGCCAGTAGTAAGCCCGGGGCGATTAACACTGAAGCTTTCTTT. This chain connects TRBV19 to TRBJ1-1; TRBD1 is a possible D gene (5 bases). This CDR3 region has 15 residues. Germline loops: CDR1 LNHDA, CDR2 SQIVND (reference sequence). The germline V and J ends were trimmed by 4 bases and 2 bases, with 14 bases remaining between them.

V usage is TRBV11-2 and J usage is TRBJ1-1; D possibly corresponds to TRBD1 (5 bases). This CDR3 contains 15 residues. Trimming stripped 0 bases from V and 5 bases from J, with 13 bases between. Per the germline V gene, CDR1 is SGHAT and CDR2 is FQNNGV. The CDR3 bases are TGTGCCAGCAGCTTAGATTGGGGGGGAGGGACTGAAGCTTTCTTT. Translation gives CASSLDWGGGTEAFF. Full variable domain (outside the CDR3, taken from reference TRBV11-2 and TRBJ1-1): EAGVAQSPRYKIIEKRQSVAFWCNPISGHATLYWYQQILGQGPKLLIQFQNNGVVDDSQLPKDRFSAERLKGVDSTLKIQPAKLEDSAVYLCASSLDWGGGTEAFFGQGTRLTVV.

This rearrangement joins TRBV2 to TRBJ1-4, with a weak D call TRBD1 (6 bases). The CDR3 covers 14 residues. Germline CDR1 SNHLY, CDR2 FYNNEI. V lost 6 bases to trimming and J lost 7 bases, with 15 bases between them. CDR3 nucleotides: TGTGCCAGCAGCCCAGGGGTCGGGAGTGAAAAACTGTTTTTT. This sequence encodes CASSPGVGSEKLFF. Using reference TRBV2 and TRBJ1-4 for the parts outside the CDR3, the full variable domain is EPEVTQTPSHQVTQMGQEVILRCVPISNHLYFYWYRQILGQKVEFLVSFYNNEISEKSEIFDDQFSVERPDGSNFTLKIRSTKLEDSAMYFCASSPGVGSEKLFFGSGTQLSVL.

This chain uses TRBV11-2 with TRBJ2-1; maybe TRBD2 (5 bases). The CDR3 is made up of 17 amino acids. Germline assignment: CDR1 SGHAT and CDR2 FQNNGV. Trimming stripped 0 bases from V and 2 bases from J, with 14 bases between. DNA of the CDR3: TGTGCCAGCAGCTTAGAGCGAGGGCCCCTTACCTACAATGAGCAGTTCTTC. Residues: CASSLERGPLTYNEQFF.

This clone came up once. The J gene is TRBJ1-1, the V gene TRBV27, with D perhaps TRBD1 (6 bases). CDR3 length equals 15 residues. Germline V gene data show CDR1 as MNHEY and CDR2 as SMNVEV (reference sequence). The V end lost 2 bases, the J end lost 3 bases, and 13 bases lay between the germline ends. In DNA form, the CDR3 reads TGTGCCAGCAGTTTAGGGGGCGGCTGGGACACTGAAGCTTTCTTT. Its protein product is CASSLGGGWDTEAFF.

V gene TRBV3-1 (or the pseudogene TRBV3-2) combines with J gene TRBJ1-3; TRBD1 agrees at 7 bases. The germline gives CDR1 LGHDT, CDR2 YNNKEL (reference sequence). With V trimmed by 1 base and J by 0 bases, 12 bases remained unmatched. CDR3 length equals 19 residues. The chain's CDR3 is CASSQVVGQTNHSGNTIYF. The CDR3 DNA reads as TGTGCCAGCAGCCAAGTGGTGGGACAGACGAATCACTCTGGAAACACCATATATTTT.

The chain couples TRBV6-5 to TRBJ1-1; maybe TRBD1 (5 bases). The V and J ends lost 6 bases and 1 base respectively, with 12 bases between them. Germline V gives CDR1 MNHEY, CDR2 SVGAGI. This CDR3 comprises 14 residues. CDR3 sequence: CASRADIWNTEAFF. The CDR3 bases are TGTGCCAGCAGGGCGGACATTTGGAACACTGAAGCTTTCTTT.

The V gene is TRBV21-1, the J gene TRBJ2-7. TRBV21-1 is a pseudogene locus. The CDR3 extends over 14 amino acids. Here the CDR3 DNA reads TGTGCCAGCACCAAAGGTCGATCGTCCTACGAGCAGTACTTC. Amino acid sequence: CASTKGRSSYEQYF.

V is TRBV6-1 and J is TRBJ1-3; D gene ambiguous. Germline loops: CDR1 MNHNS, CDR2 SASEGT. The CDR3 extends over 12 amino acids. Between the trimmed V and J ends, which lost 2 bases and 4 bases, there was a span of 3 bases. The CDR3 sequence is CASSERGNTIYF. The CDR3 DNA is TGTGCCAGCAGTGAAAGGGGAAACACCATATATTTT.

The chain uses TRBV11-2 and TRBJ2-7, with 12 bases fitting TRBD2. Germline V gene sequence: CDR1 SGHAT, CDR2 FQNNGV. V shed 1 base, J shed 4 bases, and the junction held 2 bases outside the gene matches. This CDR3 spans 15 amino acids. CDR3 amino acids: CASSLGLAGAYEQYF. The CDR3 nucleotides read TGTGCCAGCAGCTTAGGACTAGCGGGGGCTTACGAGCAGTACTTC.

The chain has TRBV24-1 and TRBJ1-2; D call uncertain. In germline, CDR1 is KGHDR, CDR2 SFDVKD. CDR3 length: 12 amino acids. The ends were cut back, 2 bases at V and 5 bases at J, with 5 bases in the middle. The DNA for the CDR3 is TGTGCCACCAGTGATTGGCGTTATGGCTACACCTTC. Translating it yields CATSDWRYGYTF.

The V call is TRBV29-1, the J call TRBJ1-1; 7 bases agree with TRBD1. Germline V CDR1 and CDR2: SQVTM, ANQGSEA. The V segment lost 4 bases and the J segment 1 base; nucleotides outside the gene matches: 3. This CDR3 contains 13 residues. The CDR3: CSVADRANTEAFF. In DNA, the CDR3 is TGCAGCGTTGCCGACAGGGCGAACACTGAAGCTTTCTTT.

This clone was observed a handful of times. This chain uses TRBV24-1 with TRBJ1-2; no clear D. The V gene's germline CDR1 is KGHDR and CDR2 SFDVKD. The CDR3 length is 16 residues. V gave up 11 bases and J gave up 0 bases, with 21 bases separating them. CDR3 nucleotide sequence: TGTGCCATCATAGAGCAGTCTAGGGCGGCTAACTATGGCTACACCTTC. Translated: CAIIEQSRAANYGYTF.

This chain connects TRBV10-3 to TRBJ2-2; D possibly matches TRBD1 or TRBD2 (6 bases each). CDR1 ENHRY and CDR2 SYGVKD come from the germline V gene. Trimming took off 6 bases at V and 10 bases at J, with 18 bases between the two ends. This CDR3 is built from 14 residues. The CDR3 region has the DNA TGTGCCATCAGCGAAGGGGGGAAAGCCCCGGAGCTGTTTTTT. It codes for CAISEGGKAPELFF.

The chain recombines TRBV6-5 with TRBJ1-2, with 7 nucleotides matching TRBD1. The V and J ends lost 7 bases and 3 bases, in that order; junction bases with no gene match: 11. The CDR3 has 15 amino acids. The V gene's germline CDR1 is MNHEY and CDR2 SVGAGI. DNA of the CDR3: TGTGCCAGCAAACAAAACAGGGGACCTTACTATGGCTACACCTTC. It encodes CASKQNRGPYYGYTF.

This clone appeared once. This sequence joins TRBV5-1 and TRBJ1-1; no definite D call. The CDR3 is 9 residues long. V lost 2 bases and J 11 bases, leaving 4 bases between the germline ends. Per germline, CDR1 SGHRS and CDR2 YFSETQ. CDR3 amino acids: CASSFCAFF. DNA for the CDR3: TGCGCCAGCAGCTTTTGTGCTTTCTTT.